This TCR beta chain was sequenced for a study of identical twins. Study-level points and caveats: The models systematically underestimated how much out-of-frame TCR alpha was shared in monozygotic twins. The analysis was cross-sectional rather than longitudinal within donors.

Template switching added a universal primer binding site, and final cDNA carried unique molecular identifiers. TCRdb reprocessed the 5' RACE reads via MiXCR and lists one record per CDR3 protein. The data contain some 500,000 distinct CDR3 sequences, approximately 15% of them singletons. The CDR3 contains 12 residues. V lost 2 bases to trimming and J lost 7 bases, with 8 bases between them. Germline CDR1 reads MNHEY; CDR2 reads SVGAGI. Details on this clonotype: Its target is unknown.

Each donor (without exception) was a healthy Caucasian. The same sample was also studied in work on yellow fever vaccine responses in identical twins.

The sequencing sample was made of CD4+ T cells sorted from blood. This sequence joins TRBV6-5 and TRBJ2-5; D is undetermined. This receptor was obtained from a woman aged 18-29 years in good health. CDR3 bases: TGTGCCAGCAGTTACAGGAGAGGGACCCAGTACTTC. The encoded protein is CASSYRRGTQYF.